This T cell receptor beta chain was sequenced during a study of beta chain features in type 1 diabetes. Study results and limitations: When cDNA is sequenced, cells with high TCR expression could be over-represented. At VDJ recombination sites, type 1 diabetes patients had fewer insertions and more deleted nucleotides. Type 1 diabetes patients had moderately but significantly shorter TCRB CDR3s in all four CD4+ subsets.

Germline CDR1 and CDR2: MNHEY and SMNVEV (reference sequence). The V and J ends lost 5 bases and 1 base, in that order; junction bases with no gene match: 8. The CDR3 loop spans 16 amino acids. It was via CD45RO/CCR7/CD25/CD127/CD95/CD27 that CD4+ naive, central memory, regulatory and stem cell-like memory cells were sorted. About this clone itself: The antigen remains undetermined.

Sequenced material consisted of expressed TCRB transcripts (all of the isolated RNA was reverse transcribed). Sequenced by immunoSEQ multiplex PCR; TCRdb stores in-frame clones only, minus some. This repertoire shows 970,000 or so clones, about a sixth found once; its top ten account for 0.023%. The V and J genes are TRBV27 and TRBJ1-2, with 9 bases that match TRBD1. The receptor comes from a young woman in good health. Sample: naive CD4+ T cells from blood. The CDR3 DNA sequence: TGTGCCAGCAGTCGCTGGACAGGGGCCGGTAACTATGGCTACACCTTC. Protein product: CASSRWTGAGNYGYTF.